This paragraph covers one T cell receptor (beta chain) sequence. The antigen remains unidentified. Amplification used 60 Vbeta primers and 13 Jbeta primers. Produced via immunoSEQ multiplex PCR; TCRdb's table is partial and in-frame only. The sample records some 160,000 clones, approximately 88% being singletons. The sample comes from a study of cytomegalovirus exposure and HLA in healthy donors. V was pared by 6 bases and J by 13 bases, with 21 bases between. Germline V lookup: CDR1 SGHTA, CDR2 FQGNSA. This CDR3 comprises 14 residues. Study findings and constraints: Later analysis revealed greater clonal expansion in HLA-associated TCR beta chains than in equally common others.

Likely unrecorded immune exposures existed in these nominally healthy donors. The chain is built from TRBV7-2 and TRBJ1-4; D gene uncertain. The sequence came from a woman aged 18-30 years in good health and CMV-seronegative. Sequences were obtained from PBMCs. In nucleotides, the CDR3 is TGTGCCAGCAGATTCCGGGTCCGAGAAGGAGGACTGTTTTTT. It yields the protein CASRFRVREGGLFF.